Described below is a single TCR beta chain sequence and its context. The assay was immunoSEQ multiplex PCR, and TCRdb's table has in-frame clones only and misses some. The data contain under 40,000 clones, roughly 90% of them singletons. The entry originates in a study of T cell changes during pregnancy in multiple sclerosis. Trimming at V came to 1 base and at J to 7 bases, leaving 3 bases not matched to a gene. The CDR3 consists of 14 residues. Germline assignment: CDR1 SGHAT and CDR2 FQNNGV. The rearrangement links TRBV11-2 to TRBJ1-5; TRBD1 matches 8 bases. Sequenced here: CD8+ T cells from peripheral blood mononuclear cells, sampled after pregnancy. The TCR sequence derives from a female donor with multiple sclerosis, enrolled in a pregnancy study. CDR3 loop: CASSLAGGEQPQHF. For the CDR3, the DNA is TGTGCCAGCAGCTTAGCAGGGGGCGAACAGCCCCAGCATTTT.